This T cell receptor beta chain is drawn from a study of blood T cell repertoires in COVID-19 (dated by TCRdb to 2020 to 2022). Broadly, across the study: Samples from collaborators originated in the United States, Italy and Spain and spanned both the acute and convalescent phases of COVID-19. The sample metadata nearly always contained a de-identified subject ID, COVID-19 status, age in years and sex. The dataset comprised deeply sampled blood TCRbeta repertoires from subjects exposed to, actively infected with, or recovered from COVID-19. HLA class I and class II types, where available, came from metadata supplied by the sample provider rather than from assay-based typing. The repertoires were released in a freely available public database meant as a resource for research on the immune response to SARS-CoV-2. The prospective study material was composed of cDNA or gDNA derived from T cells, B-cell-depleted T cells, or PBMCs. Samples were obtained from the ongoing ImmuneRACE study (first 160 participants) and from about 1,300 subjects provided by 6 global collaborators.

Collaborating institutions collected whole blood in K2EDTA tubes following their own protocols. For TCRbeta analysis, collaborator samples were shipped as frozen whole blood, as isolated PBMCs, or as DNA extracted from either sample type. Regarding this clone: Its specific antigen is unknown. With a much larger clone just one base away, this may be a read error.

The germline V gene provides CDR1 SGHRS and CDR2 YFSETQ. The CDR3 numbers 14 residues from cysteine through phenylalanine. The CDR3 DNA has 42 bases and is translated from base 1. Compared with germline, V lacks 2 bases and J lacks 0 bases; bases without a gene match: 2. The immunoSEQ Assay, a bias-controlled multiplex PCR, was used to amplify TCRbeta CDR3 regions from genomic DNA. In the original analysis: The number of nucleated cells in each sample was estimated from the amplification of reference gene primers within the assay. To quantify the absolute abundance of each unique TCRbeta CDR3 rearrangement, sequence reads were collapsed and filtered. For each sample, productive Simpson clonality was calculated as the square root of Simpson's diversity index over productive rearrangements. This immuneACCESS table, as held by TCRdb, lists in-frame sequences with V and J called but not all clones. Of the missing ones, under half trace to an unresolved V gene in checked studies; the others have no known cause. D and trimming come from the DNA, and the V and J calls and clone size come from that table. In this sample the table shows about 490,000 clones, approximately 85% of which occur a single time. Jointly, the top ten make up under 4% of the sample.

What the work shows at the level of the full study, not this receptor alone: The quantity of clinical and demographic metadata differed by source and by participant and was supplied without curation.

The clonotype was recovered from a human donor in a cohort sampled during active COVID-19. Sequenced sample: peripheral blood. The sequence links TRBV5-1 to TRBJ2-7, with TRBD1 matching 7 junction bases. CDR3 reads: CASSFAGGSYEQYF. The sequenced DNA: TGCGCCAGCAGCTTTGCAGGGGGCTCCTACGAGCAGTACTTC.